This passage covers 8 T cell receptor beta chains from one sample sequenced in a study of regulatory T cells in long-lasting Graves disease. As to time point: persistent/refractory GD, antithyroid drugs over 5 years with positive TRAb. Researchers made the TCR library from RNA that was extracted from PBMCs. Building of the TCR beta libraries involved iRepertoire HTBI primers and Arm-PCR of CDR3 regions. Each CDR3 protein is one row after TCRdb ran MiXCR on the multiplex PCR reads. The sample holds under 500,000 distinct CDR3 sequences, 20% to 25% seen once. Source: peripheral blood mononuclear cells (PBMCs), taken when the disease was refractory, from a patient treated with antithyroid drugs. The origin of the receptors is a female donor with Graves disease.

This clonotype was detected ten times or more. As DNA, the CDR3 is TGTGCCAGCAGCCCCCTGACAGCAACAACTAATGAAAAACTGTTTTTT. This sequence encodes CASSPLTATTNEKLFF. V usage is TRBV3-1 and J usage is TRBJ1-4, with D possibly matching TRBD1 (5 bases). Looked up from germline, CDR1 is LGHDT and CDR2 is YNNKEL (reference sequence). V dropped 4 bases and J dropped 0 bases, with 12 bases sitting between them. The CDR3 covers 16 residues. Complete variable domain (other parts from reference TRBV3-1 and TRBJ1-4): DTAVSQTPKYLVTQMGNDKSIKCEQNLGHDTMYWYKQDSKKFLKIMFSYNNKELIINETVPNRFSPKSPDKAHLNLHINSLELGDSAVYFCASSPLTATTNEKLFFGSGTQLSVL.

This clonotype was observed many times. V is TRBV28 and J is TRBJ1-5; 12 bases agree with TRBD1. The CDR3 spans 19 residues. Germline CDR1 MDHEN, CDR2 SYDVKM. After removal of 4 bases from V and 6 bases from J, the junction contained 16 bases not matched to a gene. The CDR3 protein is CASSSLGTGGPTGSQPQHF. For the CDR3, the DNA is TGTGCCAGCAGTTCCCTAGGGACAGGGGGCCCTACCGGAAGTCAGCCCCAGCATTTT. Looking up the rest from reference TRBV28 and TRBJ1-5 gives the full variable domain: DVKVTQSSRYLVKRTGEKVFLECVQDMDHENMFWYRQDPGLGLRLIYFSYDVKMKEKGDIPEGYSVSREKKERFSLILESASTNQTSMYLCASSSLGTGGPTGSQPQHFGDGTRLSIL.

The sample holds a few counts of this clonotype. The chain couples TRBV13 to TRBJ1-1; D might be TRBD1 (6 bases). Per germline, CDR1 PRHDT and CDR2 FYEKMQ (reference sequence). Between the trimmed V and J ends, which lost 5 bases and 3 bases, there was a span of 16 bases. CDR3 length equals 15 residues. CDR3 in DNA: TGTGCCAGCAGCCCGGGCGGGAGGGGGTACACTGAAGCTTTCTTT. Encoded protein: CASSPGGRGYTEAFF.

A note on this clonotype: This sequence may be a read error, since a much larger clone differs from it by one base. The chain's CDR3 is CATSRDPGTGQETQYF. In nucleotides, the CDR3 is TGTGCCACCAGCAGAGATCCCGGGACAGGGCAAGAGACCCAGTACTTC. The chain is built from TRBV15 and TRBJ2-5; TRBD1 aligns across 9 bases. The CDR3 spans 16 residues. V lost 0 bases, J lost 2 bases, and 4 bases stayed unmatched. Germline-derived CDR1 and CDR2 are LNHNV and YYDKDF (reference sequence).

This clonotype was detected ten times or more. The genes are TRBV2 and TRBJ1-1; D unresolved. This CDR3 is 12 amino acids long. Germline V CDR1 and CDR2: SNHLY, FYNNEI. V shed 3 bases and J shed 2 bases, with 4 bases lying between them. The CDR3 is CASSDKNTEAFF. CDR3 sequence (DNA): TGTGCCAGCAGTGACAAAAACACTGAAGCTTTCTTT. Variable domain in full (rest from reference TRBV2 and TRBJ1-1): EPEVTQTPSHQVTQMGQEVILRCVPISNHLYFYWYRQILGQKVEFLVSFYNNEISEKSEIFDDQFSVERPDGSNFTLKIRSTKLEDSAMYFCASSDKNTEAFFGQGTRLTVV.

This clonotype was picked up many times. CDR3 region: CASRVTVTGNTIYF. The CDR3 nucleotides read TGTGCCAGCAGAGTCACAGTTACTGGAAACACCATATATTTT. The chain links TRBV2 to TRBJ1-3, with unresolved D. Trimming left V 6 bases short and J 2 bases short, with 11 bases between. The germline V gene has CDR1 SNHLY and CDR2 FYNNEI. The CDR3 length is 14 residues.

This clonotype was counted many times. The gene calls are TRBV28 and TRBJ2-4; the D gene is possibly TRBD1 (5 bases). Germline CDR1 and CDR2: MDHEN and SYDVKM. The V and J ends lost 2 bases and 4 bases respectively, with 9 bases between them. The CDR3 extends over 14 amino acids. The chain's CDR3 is CASSLIGQKNIQYF. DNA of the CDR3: TGTGCCAGCAGTTTAATCGGACAAAAAAACATTCAGTACTTC.

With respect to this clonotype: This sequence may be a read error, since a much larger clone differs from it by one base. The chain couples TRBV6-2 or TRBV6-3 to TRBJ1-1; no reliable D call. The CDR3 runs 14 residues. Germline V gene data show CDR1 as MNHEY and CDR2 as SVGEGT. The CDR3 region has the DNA TGTGTCAGCAGTTACACTTGGGATCGGGGTGCAGCTTTCTTT. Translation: CVSSYTWDRGAAFF.